This paragraph covers one T cell receptor beta chain sequence. The antigen is not known. The data belong to a study of T-cell reconstitution after alpha-beta-depleted transplantation in children. General study points: Newly produced T cells mostly provided counts and TCRbeta diversity after one year, as hyperexpanded clones declined. Recipient T cells and thymic progenitors that survived were the source of the high TCRbeta diversity seen at day 60 in some patients. In patients about two months after transplant, alpha-beta T cells reportedly arose from several hundred expanded graft clones.

Construction of the TCRbeta library involved unique molecular identifiers. One entry per CDR3 protein, called by TCRdb with MiXCR from the PCR reads. The sample contains 500,000 to 650,000 distinct CDR3 sequences, about 10% of which appear only once. This material consisted of PBMCs, mostly from graft donor cells, taken 180 days after TCRalphabeta/CD19-depleted stem cell transplant. This clonotype originated in a female patient between 2 and 10 years old who had a stem cell transplant for aplastic anemia, so the T cells may come from the graft donor.

CDR3 nucleotide sequence: TGTGCCAGCAGTTTAGCGTTGGCTAGCCCATCCTACAATGAGCAGTTCTTC. Translation gives CASSLALASPSYNEQFF. V and J are TRBV27 and TRBJ2-1, with a tentative D call TRBD2 (5 bases). Deletions cut 2 bases from V and 1 base from J, with 15 bases between. Germline loops: CDR1 MNHEY, CDR2 SMNVEV (reference sequence). CDR3 length: 17 residues.